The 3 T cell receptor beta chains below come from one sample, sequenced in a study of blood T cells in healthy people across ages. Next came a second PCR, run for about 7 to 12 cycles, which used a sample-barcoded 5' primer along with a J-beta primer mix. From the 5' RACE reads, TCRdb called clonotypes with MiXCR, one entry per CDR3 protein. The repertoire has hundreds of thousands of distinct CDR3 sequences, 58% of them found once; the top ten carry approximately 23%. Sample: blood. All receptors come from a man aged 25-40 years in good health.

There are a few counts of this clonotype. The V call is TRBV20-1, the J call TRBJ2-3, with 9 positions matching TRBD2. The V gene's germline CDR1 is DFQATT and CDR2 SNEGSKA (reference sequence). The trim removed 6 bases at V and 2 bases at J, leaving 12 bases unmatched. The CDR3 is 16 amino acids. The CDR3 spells CSATALAGANTDTQYF. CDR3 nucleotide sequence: TGCAGTGCCACAGCATTAGCGGGGGCCAACACAGATACGCAGTATTTT.

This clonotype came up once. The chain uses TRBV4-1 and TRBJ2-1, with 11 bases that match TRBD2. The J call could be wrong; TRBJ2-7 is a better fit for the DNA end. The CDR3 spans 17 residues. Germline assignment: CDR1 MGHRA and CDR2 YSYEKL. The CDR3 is CASSQVSGGGTYNEQYF. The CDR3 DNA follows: TGCGCCAGCAGCCAAGTTAGCGGGGGGGGGACCTACAATGAGCAGTACTTC.

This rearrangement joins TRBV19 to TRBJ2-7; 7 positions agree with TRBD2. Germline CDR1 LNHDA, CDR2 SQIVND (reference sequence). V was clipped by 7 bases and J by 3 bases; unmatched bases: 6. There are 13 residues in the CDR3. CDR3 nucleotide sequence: TGTGCCAGTAACAAGCGGGGAGACTACGAGCAGTACTTC. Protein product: CASNKRGDYEQYF.